This entry lists 7 T cell receptor beta chains sequenced from one sample in a study of lymphopenia after photon versus proton radiotherapy. Sequenced by immunoSEQ multiplex PCR; TCRdb stores in-frame clones only, minus some. The sample yields about 30,000 clones, approximately 90% seen once. The sequencing here drew on peripheral blood, taken from a patient treated with proton-based radiotherapy. Receptors originate from a woman aged 55-69 years with cholangiocarcinoma. Some clones in this sample may be carry-over from other donors' samples.

The V and J genes are TRBV6-5 and TRBJ1-2; possible D gene TRBD1, 5 bases. Germline lookup yields CDR1 MNHEY and CDR2 SVGAGI. V was trimmed by 5 bases and J by 8 bases, leaving 15 bases between them. The CDR3 runs 13 residues. The CDR3 sequence: CASSGGTGGGYTF. CDR3 DNA: TGTGCCAGCAGTGGCGGGACGGGAGGAGGCTACACCTTC.

The chain joins TRBV29-1 to TRBJ2-2, with 9 bases aligning to TRBD1. This CDR3 is 14 amino acids long. The J segment lost 3 bases and the V segment lost 5 bases, leaving 4 bases of the junction unmatched. CDR1 is SQVTM, CDR2 ANQGSEA, per germline. This CDR3 reads CSVSRTGDTGELFF. CDR3 in DNA: TGCAGCGTTTCAAGGACAGGGGACACCGGGGAGCTGTTTTTT.

The chain combines TRBV7-2 with TRBJ1-2; the D is unclear. Between the trimmed V and J ends, which lost 1 base and 4 bases, there was a span of 10 bases. The length of the CDR3 is 14 residues. Germline CDR1 SGHTA, CDR2 FQGNSA. Here the CDR3 DNA reads TGTGCCAGCAGCTTAGAGGCAGGAATCTATGGCTACACCTTC. Its translation: CASSLEAGIYGYTF. The variable domain in full, completed from reference TRBV7-2 and TRBJ1-2, reads GAGVSQSPSNKVTEKGKDVELRCDPISGHTALYWYRQSLGQGLEFLIYFQGNSAPDKSGLPSDRFSAERTGGSVSTLTIQRTQQEDSAVYLCASSLEAGIYGYTFGSGTRLTVV.

The sample holds one count of this clone. The chain carries TRBV29-1 and TRBJ2-1, with D unclear. The CDR3 loop spans 11 amino acids. Germline values: CDR1 SQVTM, CDR2 ANQGSEA. CDR3 residues: CGFGGYNEQFF. The CDR3 DNA follows: TGCGGGTTCGGCGGCTACAATGAGCAGTTCTTC.

The chain couples TRBV11-2 to TRBJ2-1; 10 bases are a match to TRBD2. Trimming at V came to 6 bases and at J to 7 bases, leaving 6 bases not matched to a gene. CDR3 length: 14 residues. From germline, CDR1 is SGHAT and CDR2 FQNNGV. The CDR3 DNA follows: TGTGCCAGCAGGAGCGGGGGGGCAACGAATGAGCAGTTCTTC. Residues: CASRSGGATNEQFF.

The genes are TRBV7-2 and TRBJ2-7, with 9 bases fitting TRBD2. Trimming took 1 base from V and 0 from J; bases not matched to a gene: 4. The CDR3 totals 16 residues. Germline V lookup: CDR1 SGHTA, CDR2 FQGNSA. In nucleotides, the CDR3 is TGTGCCAGCAGCTTAGTATCTAGCGGGGTCTCCTACGAGCAGTACTTC. Translating it yields CASSLVSSGVSYEQYF.

This clone was picked up one time. The chain combines TRBV7-2 with TRBJ2-1, with D possibly TRBD1 on 6 matching bases. Trimming took 7 bases from V and 8 from J, leaving 12 bases between them. The CDR3 has 12 residues. Germline V lookup: CDR1 SGHTA, CDR2 FQGNSA. The CDR3 protein is CASNLGAYEQFF. CDR3 bases: TGTGCCAGCAACTTGGGGGCTTATGAGCAGTTCTTC.